These 9 T cell receptor beta chains came from one sample sequenced in a study of cytomegalovirus exposure and HLA in healthy donors (dated by TCRdb to about 2017). Receptor libraries were prepared by the immunoSEQ multiplex PCR assay. For the multiplex PCR, a mixture combining 60 forward primers for TCR Vbeta segments and 13 reverse primers for TCR Jbeta segments was used. The table comes from immuneACCESS by way of TCRdb, which keeps in-frame sequences with V and J called. Part of the clones is missing from these tables; in studies checked, under half for an unresolved V gene and the rest for unknown reasons. In this sample the table shows roughly 100,000 clones, 70% to 85% of which occur a single time. The ten largest clones take up approximately 5% of the sample. Sequenced material: PBMCs. Receptors were obtained from a young woman in good health and CMV-seropositive.

The chain couples TRBV2 to TRBJ2-7, with D possibly being TRBD2 (6 bases). V lost 3 bases and J 2 bases, leaving 8 bases between the germline ends. Per germline, CDR1 SNHLY and CDR2 FYNNEI. The CDR3 spans 13 residues. The CDR3, as DNA: TGTGCCAGCAGTGAGGGCGGGACCTACGAGCAGTACTTC. This encodes CASSEGGTYEQYF.

This chain uses TRBV6-5 with TRBJ2-1, with a possible D match to TRBD2 (6 bases). The V end was cut by 0 bases, the J end by 10 bases, with 10 bases between. From germline, CDR1 is MNHEY and CDR2 SVGAGI. The CDR3 contains 13 residues. The CDR3 bases are TGTGCCAGCAGTTACTCGCCCGGAGGGGAGCAGTTCTTC. Translation gives CASSYSPGGEQFF.

This rearrangement joins TRBV15 to TRBJ2-5; no firm D call. Gene TRBJ2-7 matches the end of the DNA better, so the J call may be wrong. CDR3 length equals 14 residues. CDR1 is LNHNV, CDR2 YYDKDF, per germline (reference sequence). CDR3 sequence: CATSRDVFSYEQYF. CDR3 sequence (DNA): TGTGCCACCAGCAGAGATGTCTTCTCCTACGAGCAGTACTTC.

The rearrangement joins TRBV5-1 to TRBJ2-6; D gene uncertain. Germline CDR1 reads SGHRS; CDR2 reads YFSETQ. The CDR3 spans 15 residues. V was cut by 4 bases and J by 0 bases, with 8 bases left in between. Here the CDR3 reads CASSPSSSGANVLTF. CDR3 in DNA: TGCGCCAGCAGCCCGAGTAGCTCTGGGGCCAACGTCCTGACTTTC.

V and J are TRBV30 and TRBJ2-1, with TRBD2 identical over 9 bases. The CDR3 runs to 14 residues. The germline gives CDR1 GTSNPN, CDR2 SVGIG (reference sequence). This chain's CDR3 is CALEVSGSNNEQFF. The CDR3, as DNA: TGTGCGCTGGAAGTTAGCGGGAGCAACAATGAGCAGTTCTTC. The complete variable domain, with remaining parts taken from reference TRBV30 and TRBJ2-1, reads SQTIHQWPATLVQPVGSPLSLECTVEGTSNPNLYWYRQAAGRGLQLLFYSVGIGQISSEVPQNLSASRPQDRQFILSSKKLLLSDSGFYLCALEVSGSNNEQFFGPGTRLTVL.

In nucleotides, the CDR3 is TGTGCCTGGAGCAGGACAGGGGGGGCCAAAAACATTCAGTACTTC. Translated: CAWSRTGGAKNIQYF. V is TRBV30 and J is TRBJ2-4; 10 nucleotides agree with TRBD1. The CDR3 totals 15 residues. V gave up 3 bases and J gave up 1 base; unmatched junction bases: 3. Germline V gives CDR1 GTSNPN, CDR2 SVGIG (reference sequence).

The count of this clone is one. This chain links TRBV6-5 with TRBJ1-1; a possible D gene is TRBD1 (6 bases). The germline V and J ends were trimmed by 2 bases and 5 bases, with 12 bases remaining between them. The CDR3 extends over 14 amino acids. Germline V lookup: CDR1 MNHEY, CDR2 SVGAGI. This CDR3 is CASSYIQGGTEAFF. CDR3 coding DNA: TGTGCCAGCAGTTACATACAGGGAGGGACTGAAGCTTTCTTT.

V is TRBV5-1 and J is TRBJ1-6; 7 bases line up with TRBD1. Germline CDR1 is SGHRS and CDR2 is YFSETQ. This CDR3 contains 14 residues. Losses at the gene ends were 0 bases for V and 7 bases for J; bases not matched to a gene: 1. The CDR3 nucleotides read TGCGCCAGCAGCTTGGGGACAGGCAATTCACCCCTCCACTTT. Translating it yields CASSLGTGNSPLHF.

The rearrangement links TRBV9 to TRBJ2-1; TRBD2 matches 10 bases. The CDR3 covers 12 residues. Looked up from germline, CDR1 is SGDLS and CDR2 is YYNGEE. Trimming took 4 bases from V and 9 from J; bases not matched to a gene: 1. CDR3 in amino acids: CASSLAGVEQFF. CDR3 coding DNA: TGTGCCAGCAGCCTAGCGGGAGTTGAGCAGTTCTTC.